This paragraph covers one T cell receptor (beta chain) sequence. This sample was taken from a study of cytomegalovirus exposure and HLA in healthy donors. Study summary: Prior work identified some 120 million unique TCR beta sequences in 190 million or so T cells.

The germline gives CDR1 SGHAT, CDR2 FQNNGV. The CDR3 is 15 residues long. The ends lost 5 bases at V and 1 base at J; junction bases unmatched: 6. With 60 Vbeta and 13 Jbeta primers, the PCR was carried out. Using immunoSEQ multiplex PCR, the repertoire was profiled, and TCRdb retains in-frame clones only, with some absent. The sample lists 100,000 to 150,000 clones, around 70% occurring once. Sequenced material: PBMCs. This sequence was found in a man in his forties in good health and CMV-seropositive. The rearrangement links TRBV11-2 to TRBJ2-3, with 7 bases aligning to TRBD1. The CDR3 sequence: CASSQKTGRTDTQYF. The CDR3 coding sequence is TGTGCCAGCAGCCAGAAGACAGGGCGCACAGATACGCAGTATTTT.